Shown below are 15 T cell receptor beta chains from a single sample sequenced in a study of PD-1 blockade in classical Hodgkin lymphoma. Each and every patient relapsed after autologous stem cell transplantation, and patients got differing brentuximab vedotin exposure. Generated by immunoSEQ multiplex PCR, the TCRdb table keeps only in-frame clones and is missing some. This sample carries more than 9,500 clones, about 85% of them seen once, and the ten largest clones take 30%. This specimen consisted of peripheral blood mononuclear cells (PBMCs), obtained at baseline. Receptor source: a human donor with classical Hodgkin lymphoma.

The V and J genes are TRBV27 and TRBJ2-1; 10 bases line up with TRBD2. After removal of 6 bases from V and 6 bases from J, the junction contained 11 bases not matched to a gene. The CDR3 contains 16 residues. CDR1 MNHEY and CDR2 SMNVEV come from the germline V gene (reference sequence). The CDR3 here is CASRQGRTSGVNEQFF. In nucleotides, the CDR3 is TGTGCCAGCAGACAGGGTAGGACTAGCGGTGTCAATGAGCAGTTCTTC.

This chain joins TRBV29-1 and TRBJ1-2; 9 bases are shared with TRBD1. Losses at the gene ends were 7 bases for V and 7 bases for J; bases not matched to a gene: 7. This CDR3 is built from 12 residues. Germline CDR1 reads SQVTM; CDR2 reads ANQGSEA. CDR3 amino acids: CSALTGGIGYTF. The CDR3 coding sequence is TGCAGCGCTTTGACAGGGGGGATTGGCTACACCTTC.

The sample holds one count of this clone. Different DNA sequences within this sample yield the same CDR3. The chain links TRBV5-1 to TRBJ1-2; D is unclear. The CDR3 totals 14 residues. The V end lost 0 bases, the J end lost 3 bases, and 9 bases lay between the germline ends. Germline-derived CDR1 and CDR2 are SGHRS and YFSETQ. In DNA form, the CDR3 reads TGCGCCAGCAGCTTGGACAGTCGGGACTATGGCTACACCTTC. This sequence encodes CASSLDSRDYGYTF.

The rearrangement joins TRBV7-3 to TRBJ2-1, with 7 bases identical to TRBD1. The V and J ends lost 6 bases and 1 base, in that order; junction bases with no gene match: 9. This CDR3 contains 16 residues. The germline V gene encodes CDR1 SGHTA and CDR2 FQGTGA. The CDR3 sequence: CASSRQGQDSYNEQFF. The DNA of the CDR3 is TGTGCCAGCAGTCGCCAAGGACAGGATTCCTACAATGAGCAGTTCTTC.

The sample holds one count of this clone. This chain joins TRBV5-1 and TRBJ2-5, with D perhaps matching TRBD1 (5 bases). The germline V and J ends were trimmed by 0 bases and 4 bases, with 13 bases remaining between them. In germline, CDR1 is SGHRS, CDR2 YFSETQ. This CDR3 contains 15 residues. The CDR3 nucleotides are TGCGCCAGCAGCTTGGCAGGACAAAATCGAGAGACCCAGTACTTC. Amino acids: CASSLAGQNRETQYF. The full variable domain, with the rest looked up from reference TRBV5-1 and TRBJ2-5, is KAGVTQTPRYLIKTRGQQVTLSCSPISGHRSVSWYQQTPGQGLQFLFEYFSETQRNKGNFPGRFSGRQFSNSRSEMNVSTLELGDSALYLCASSLAGQNRETQYFGPGTRLLVL.

This clone has more than one count but fewer than ten. The V gene is TRBV28, the J gene TRBJ1-1; D gene uncertain. The CDR3 is 14 residues long. Germline CDR1 MDHEN, CDR2 SYDVKM. Trimming pared 3 bases from V and 4 bases from J, leaving 12 bases between. The DNA of the CDR3 is TGTGCCAGCAGTTTCATAGGGTCCATCACTGAAGCTTTCTTT. It translates to CASSFIGSITEAFF.

The chain combines TRBV27 with TRBJ2-1; TRBD2 agrees at 7 bases. With V trimmed by 0 bases and J by 1 base, 3 bases remained unmatched. The CDR3 sequence is 16 residues long. The V gene's germline CDR1 is MNHEY and CDR2 SMNVEV (reference sequence). CDR3 nucleotides: TGTGCCAGCAGTTTATCGAGCGGGGTGTCCTACAATGAGCAGTTCTTC. This codes for CASSLSSGVSYNEQFF.

J is TRBJ2-2 and V is TRBV6-1; D possibly corresponds to TRBD2 (6 bases). The CDR3 is 15 amino acids. Germline CDR1 MNHNS, CDR2 SASEGT. Trimming took off 4 bases at V and 1 base at J, with 10 bases between the two ends. The CDR3: CASSVGGLNTGELFF. The CDR3 region has the DNA TGTGCCAGCAGTGTGGGAGGACTGAACACCGGGGAGCTGTTTTTT.

The chain links TRBV7-6 to TRBJ1-2, with 7 nucleotides matching TRBD1. Losses at the gene ends were 5 bases for V and 7 bases for J; bases not matched to a gene: 7. The V gene's germline CDR1 is SGHVS and CDR2 FNYEAQ. The CDR3 contains 13 residues. CDR3 in DNA: TGTGCCAGCAGCCAAGGACAGGTCACTGGCTACACCTTC. Its translation is CASSQGQVTGYTF.

V gene TRBV6-8 combines with J gene TRBJ1-3, with D uncertain. The CDR3 has 17 amino acids. Germline values: CDR1 MNHGY, CDR2 SAAAGT. The V end lost 9 bases, the J end lost 0 bases, and 21 bases lay between the germline ends. CDR3 nucleotide sequence: TGTGCCAGTCTTAGGTCTAAGTCCAAAAGCTCTGGAAACACCATATATTTT. Translated, it gives CASLRSKSKSSGNTIYF.

The chain links TRBV9 to TRBJ1-1; D is undetermined. V was cut by 5 bases and J by 1 base, with 0 bases left in between. Germline V gene sequence: CDR1 SGDLS, CDR2 YYNGEE. CDR3 length: 10 amino acids. The DNA for the CDR3 is TGTGCCAGCAGGAACACTGAAGCTTTCTTT. Encoded protein: CASRNTEAFF.

This chain joins TRBV5-6 and TRBJ2-1; 14 positions match TRBD2. The V gene's germline CDR1 is SGHDT and CDR2 YYEEEE. CDR3 length: 16 residues. The V gene end was trimmed by 3 bases and the J gene end by 9 bases; junction bases not matched to a gene: 8. The CDR3: CASSWGGTSGSGEQFF. Written as DNA, the CDR3 is TGTGCCAGCAGCTGGGGAGGGACTAGCGGGAGCGGTGAGCAGTTCTTC.

The CDR3 here is CASGVYSEQYF. CDR3 nucleotide sequence: TGTGCTAGTGGTGTTTATAGCGAGCAGTACTTC. The rearrangement uses TRBV12-5 and TRBJ2-5; D gene uncertain. The last part of the DNA fits TRBJ2-7 better; the J call may be wrong. Looked up from germline, CDR1 is LGHNT and CDR2 is FRNRAP. The CDR3 covers 11 residues.

The chain combines TRBV7-2 with TRBJ2-5; possibly TRBD1 for D (7 bases). The CDR3 contains 15 residues. Trimming removed 2 bases from V and 3 bases from J, with 13 bases in between. Germline CDR1 reads SGHTA; CDR2 reads FQGNSA. The CDR3 is CASSLQGGKEETQYF. The CDR3 nucleotides are TGTGCCAGCAGCTTACAGGGGGGAAAAGAAGAGACCCAGTACTTC.

V usage is TRBV14 and J usage is TRBJ1-1; tentatively, D is TRBD1 (5 bases). CDR1 and CDR2 from the germline V gene are SGHDN and FVKESK. With 0 bases removed from V and 4 bases from J, the gap between germline ends came to 21 bases. The CDR3 length is 18 residues. CDR3 coding DNA: TGTGCCAGCAGCCAAGAGAGGGCGCCTACCAAGGGGAGCACTGAAGCTTTCTTT. The encoded protein is CASSQERAPTKGSTEAFF.